The 19 T cell receptor beta chains below were found in one sample sequenced in a study of cytomegalovirus exposure and HLA in healthy donors. The primer mix had 60 Vbeta and 13 Jbeta primers. Method: immunoSEQ multiplex PCR; TCRdb's copy keeps in-frame clones and lacks some. The profile shows approximately 120,000 clones, 81% of them singletons. The sample comprised PBMCs. Receptors were obtained from a man younger than 30 in good health and CMV-seronegative.

The chain couples TRBV6-6 to TRBJ2-7; possibly TRBD1 for D (6 bases). Trimming pared 6 bases from V and 6 bases from J, leaving 12 bases between. This CDR3 region has 12 residues. The germline gives CDR1 MNHNY, CDR2 SVGAGI (reference sequence). The DNA for the CDR3 is TGTGCCAGCAGCCCCAGGGGAACCGAGCAGTACTTC. Protein sequence: CASSPRGTEQYF.

This rearrangement joins TRBV4-2 to TRBJ2-7; the match to TRBD1 covers 9 bases. CDR1 is LGHNA, CDR2 YNFKEQ, per germline. V was pared by 3 bases and J by 4 bases, with 7 bases of the junction left unmatched. CDR3 length equals 15 residues. This chain's CDR3 is CASSQPGQGIYEQYF. CDR3 DNA: TGTGCCAGCAGCCAGCCGGGACAGGGTATTTACGAGCAGTACTTC.

This rearrangement joins TRBV7-6 to TRBJ2-1; 8 bases align to TRBD2. This CDR3 contains 16 residues. V lost 1 base to trimming and J lost 3 bases; unmatched junction nucleotides: 5. Germline loops: CDR1 SGHVS, CDR2 FNYEAQ. CDR3 loop: CASSLDERGHYNEQFF. In DNA form, the CDR3 reads TGTGCCAGCAGCTTAGATGAGCGGGGGCACTACAATGAGCAGTTCTTC.

The chain employs TRBV7-3 and TRBJ2-2, with D possibly being TRBD2 (5 bases). Trimming stripped 1 base from V and 6 bases from J, with 15 bases between. Germline CDR1 and CDR2: SGHTA and FQGTGA. The CDR3 is made up of 16 amino acids. The CDR3 protein is CASSLNPGKRAGELFF. As DNA, the CDR3 is TGTGCCAGCAGCTTAAATCCGGGGAAAAGGGCCGGGGAGCTGTTTTTT.

The chain recombines TRBV5-4 with TRBJ2-5, with 8 bases fitting TRBD1. Germline CDR1 reads SGHNT; CDR2 reads YYREEE (reference sequence). The length of the CDR3 is 17 residues. J lost 1 base, V lost 0 bases, and 8 bases had no gene match. The CDR3 bases are TGTGCCAGCAGCTTGGCCTTTCGGACAGGGCCCCAAGAGACCCAGTACTTC. Encoded protein: CASSLAFRTGPQETQYF.

The J gene is TRBJ2-1, the V gene TRBV6-1; D is perhaps TRBD2 (8 bases). CDR1 and CDR2 from the germline V gene are MNHNS and SASEGT. V was trimmed by 6 bases and J by 7 bases, leaving 16 bases between them. This CDR3 has 14 amino acids. The CDR3 loop is CASSQGGGGNEQFF. The CDR3 region has the DNA TGTGCCAGCAGCCAAGGGGGCGGGGGGAATGAGCAGTTCTTC.

This sequence joins TRBV5-6 and TRBJ2-7; TRBD1 is a possible D gene (6 bases). Germline CDR1 reads SGHDT; CDR2 reads YYEEEE. The CDR3 has 13 amino acids. Between the trimmed V and J ends, which lost 6 bases and 7 bases, there was a span of 17 bases. DNA of the CDR3: TGTGCCAGCAACCGACAGGTAGAGGGAGAGCAGTACTTC. It encodes CASNRQVEGEQYF.

The chain joins TRBV7-2 to TRBJ2-1, with a possible D match to TRBD2 (6 bases). V gave up 5 bases and J gave up 6 bases, with 26 bases separating them. Germline CDR1 reads SGHTA; CDR2 reads FQGNSA. The CDR3 contains 18 residues. CDR3 in amino acids: CASSRTPSSAHVPNEQFF. The CDR3 coding sequence is TGTGCCAGCAGCCGAACCCCTTCTAGCGCCCATGTCCCCAATGAGCAGTTCTTC.

The genes are TRBV19 and TRBJ2-7, with 12 positions matching TRBD2. The CDR3 loop spans 16 amino acids. The V and J ends lost 4 bases and 3 bases, in that order; junction bases with no gene match: 7. Germline V gene data show CDR1 as LNHDA and CDR2 as SQIVND (reference sequence). CDR3 residues: CASSRLLAGGIYEQYF. CDR3 nucleotide sequence: TGTGCCAGTAGTAGGCTCCTAGCGGGGGGGATCTACGAGCAGTACTTC.

The chain couples TRBV2 to TRBJ2-7; TRBD1 matches at 8 bases. Germline V lookup: CDR1 SNHLY, CDR2 FYNNEI. V gave up 2 bases and J gave up 2 bases; unmatched junction bases: 5. The CDR3 totals 15 residues. The CDR3 loop is CASSERTGPPYEQYF. The CDR3 nucleotides are TGTGCCAGCAGTGAAAGGACAGGGCCCCCCTACGAGCAGTACTTC.

This clone has more than one count but fewer than ten. V gene TRBV19 combines with J gene TRBJ1-5; 7 bases are shared with TRBD1. Unmatched junction bases numbered 10, after V lost 4 bases and J lost 7 bases. CDR1 LNHDA and CDR2 SQIVND come from the germline V gene (reference sequence). This CDR3 contains 15 residues. The CDR3 reads CASSTTGTASQPQHF. CDR3 DNA: TGTGCCAGTAGTACTACCGGGACAGCGTCCCAGCCCCAGCATTTT.

The chain uses TRBV4-2 and TRBJ2-7; TRBD2 matches at 7 bases. The J segment lost 2 bases and the V segment lost 5 bases, leaving 6 bases of the junction unmatched. This CDR3 is 14 amino acids long. Germline V gene lookup returns CDR1 LGHNA and CDR2 YNFKEQ. DNA for the CDR3: TGTGCCAGCAGCAGGGCGGGGGTTACCTACGAGCAGTACTTC. Amino acid sequence: CASSRAGVTYEQYF.

The rearrangement uses TRBV5-5 and TRBJ2-1; 7 positions match TRBD2. Looked up from germline, CDR1 is SGHKS and CDR2 is YYEKEE (reference sequence). V trimming: 1 base; J trimming: 0 bases; junction bases outside the gene matches: 10. The CDR3 contains 18 residues. CDR3 bases: TGTGCCAGCAGCTTGTATGGCGGGGGTGTTCGCTCCTACAATGAGCAGTTCTTC. It encodes CASSLYGGGVRSYNEQFF.

This chain joins TRBV6-1 and TRBJ1-5; D may be TRBD1 (6 bases). This CDR3 is 14 amino acids long. Trimming stripped 6 bases from V and 7 bases from J, with 16 bases between. Germline V gene sequence: CDR1 MNHNS, CDR2 SASEGT. The CDR3 DNA follows: TGTGCCAGCAGCGAGGGGGGGGCAGGACAGCCCCAGCATTTT. Translated: CASSEGGAGQPQHF.

This clone was detected once. The chain joins TRBV19 to TRBJ2-7; 9 positions match TRBD1. V was clipped by 6 bases and J by 2 bases; unmatched bases: 5. Per germline, CDR1 LNHDA and CDR2 SQIVND (reference sequence). The CDR3 spans 14 residues. The CDR3 here is CASRDRGNTYEQYF. CDR3 nucleotide sequence: TGTGCCAGTAGAGACAGGGGGAACACCTACGAGCAGTACTTC.

In this sample, this clone turned up once. The rearrangement joins TRBV5-1 to TRBJ1-1; 7 bases match TRBD1. Trimming removed 3 bases from V and 1 base from J; junction bases left unmatched: 6. CDR1 SGHRS and CDR2 YFSETQ come from the germline V gene. This CDR3 has 15 residues. CDR3 coding DNA: TGCGCCAGCAGCTACTGGACAGGAGCGAACACTGAAGCTTTCTTT. This translates into CASSYWTGANTEAFF.

The chain joins TRBV6-4 to TRBJ2-3; 8 bases match TRBD2. With V trimmed by 0 bases and J by 1 base, 3 bases remained unmatched. This CDR3 contains 16 residues. Germline V gives CDR1 MRHNA, CDR2 SNTAGT. The DNA for the CDR3 is TGTGCCAGCAGTGACTCCTCCGGGGGGGGCACAGATACGCAGTATTTT. The encoded protein is CASSDSSGGGTDTQYF.

This chain connects TRBV2 to TRBJ2-5; D possibly corresponds to TRBD1 (6 bases). The J call could be wrong; TRBJ2-7 is a better fit for the DNA end. CDR1 is SNHLY and CDR2 is FYNNEI in the germline V gene. The length of the CDR3 is 17 residues. CDR3 sequence reads: CASRGPVSQGSSYEQYF. CDR3 sequence (DNA): TGTGCCAGCAGAGGGCCTGTAAGCCAGGGGTCCTCCTACGAGCAGTACTTC.

The rearrangement uses TRBV5-1 and TRBJ1-2; no firm D call. The CDR3 covers 14 residues. CDR1 and CDR2 (germline): SGHRS, YFSETQ. The V and J ends lost 0 bases and 4 bases respectively, with 10 bases between them. The CDR3 sequence: CASSLAEGTYGYTF. CDR3 sequence (DNA): TGCGCCAGCAGCTTGGCGGAGGGAACCTATGGCTACACCTTC. Based on the CDR3 plus reference TRBV5-1 and TRBJ1-2, the full variable domain is KAGVTQTPRYLIKTRGQQVTLSCSPISGHRSVSWYQQTPGQGLQFLFEYFSETQRNKGNFPGRFSGRQFSNSRSEMNVSTLELGDSALYLCASSLAEGTYGYTFGSGTRLTVV.